Presented here are 14 T cell receptor beta chains from one specimen sequenced in a study of patients and donors after allogeneic stem cell transplantation. MiXCR, run by TCRdb on the RT-PCR reads, gives a single entry per CDR3 protein. The sample holds approximately 410,000 distinct CDR3 sequences, roughly 17% seen once. Input material: blood, either unsorted or a sorted T cell fraction (not recorded which). The receptors were sampled from a human donor who was either an allogeneic HSCT recipient or a stem cell or donor lymphocyte infusion donor (not recorded which). It is not recorded whose cells these are; they may come from a transplant donor.

CDR3 in amino acids: CASSLRDPAYGYTF. The CDR3 nucleotides are TGTGCCAGCAGTTTGAGGGACCCCGCCTATGGCTACACCTTC. The chain has TRBV12-3 or TRBV12-4 and TRBJ1-2, with a tentative D call TRBD1 (5 bases). This CDR3 contains 14 residues. V gave up 3 bases and J gave up 4 bases, with 12 bases separating them.

The CDR3 is CASNGPSYEQYF. CDR3 DNA: TGTGCCAGCAATGGACCCTCCTACGAGCAGTACTTC. J is TRBJ2-7 and V is TRBV2; D is unresolved. The germline V and J ends were trimmed by 7 bases and 0 bases, with 7 bases remaining between them. Per germline, CDR1 SNHLY and CDR2 FYNNEI. This CDR3 comprises 12 residues.

This clonotype was seen repeatedly, ten times or more. The V gene is TRBV7-9, the J gene TRBJ2-2, with D possibly being TRBD2 (5 bases). There are 14 residues in the CDR3. Germline-derived CDR1 and CDR2 are SEHNR and FQNEAQ (reference sequence). V lost 5 bases and J lost 1, with 8 bases in between. CDR3 residues: CASSGSGNTGELFF. CDR3 nucleotide sequence: TGTGCCAGCAGCGGGAGCGGGAACACCGGGGAGCTGTTTTTT.

The chain links TRBV5-8 to TRBJ2-2; no clear D gene. There are 15 residues in the CDR3. Between the trimmed V and J ends, which lost 0 bases and 1 base, there was a span of 7 bases. CDR1 is SGHTS and CDR2 is YDEGEE in the germline V gene. This CDR3 is CASSLAVKNTGELFF. The CDR3 DNA sequence: TGTGCCAGCAGCTTGGCGGTAAAGAACACCGGGGAGCTGTTTTTT.

The J gene is TRBJ2-1, the V gene TRBV5-1; 8 positions agree with TRBD2. Germline CDR1 reads SGHRS; CDR2 reads YFSETQ. The CDR3 is 14 amino acids. Losses at the gene ends were 6 bases for V and 8 bases for J; bases not matched to a gene: 10. The DNA of the CDR3 is TGCGCCAGCACCGTAGCGGGGTGGGGCCATGAGCAGTTCTTC. Translated: CASTVAGWGHEQFF.

The V and J genes are TRBV7-2 and TRBJ2-5; no reliable D call. The length of the CDR3 is 11 residues. Per the germline V gene, CDR1 is SGHTA and CDR2 is FQGNSA. V lost 1 base, J lost 7 bases, and 4 bases lay in between. CDR3 bases: TGTGCCAGCAGCTTAGAGTGGACCCAGTACTTC. Amino acids: CASSLEWTQYF.

The J gene is TRBJ1-5, the V gene TRBV6-1; tentatively, D is TRBD1 (6 bases). Germline CDR1 is MNHNS and CDR2 is SASEGT. The length of the CDR3 is 15 residues. The V end was cut by 1 base, the J end by 7 bases, with 14 bases between. The CDR3 coding sequence is TGTGCCAGCAGTGAAGGGGGGTTCAGGGGACAGCCCCAGCATTTT. Its protein product is CASSEGGFRGQPQHF.

The rearrangement joins TRBV12-3 or TRBV12-4 to TRBJ1-3, with TRBD1 matching 7 bases. The J segment lost 0 bases and the V segment lost 2 bases, leaving 4 bases of the junction unmatched. There are 16 residues in the CDR3. CDR3 loop: CASSLWGQISGNTIYF. CDR3 in DNA: TGTGCCAGCAGTTTATGGGGACAGATCTCTGGAAACACCATATATTTT.

The V call is TRBV4-3, the J call TRBJ1-6, with D perhaps TRBD1 (5 bases). Germline V lookup: CDR1 LGHNA, CDR2 YSLEER. Deletions cut 0 bases from V and 4 bases from J, with 10 bases between. This CDR3 contains 16 residues. The CDR3: CASSQDSRGYNSPLHF. The CDR3 coding sequence is TGCGCCAGCAGCCAAGACAGCCGGGGGTATAATTCACCCCTCCACTTT.

The chain uses TRBV12-3 or TRBV12-4 and TRBJ2-3; tentatively, D is TRBD1 (6 bases). The CDR3 spans 17 residues. V was trimmed by 4 bases and J by 0 bases, leaving 17 bases between them. CDR3 DNA sequence: TGTGCCAGCAGTTACTCCGGGACACCCCGGAGCACAGATACGCAGTATTTT. This sequence encodes CASSYSGTPRSTDTQYF.

This clonotype was detected ten times or more. The chain recombines TRBV12-3 or TRBV12-4 with TRBJ2-1; no clear D gene. There are 11 residues in the CDR3. Trimming took off 7 bases at V and 8 bases at J, with 9 bases between the two ends. The CDR3: CASMIRDEQFF. The CDR3 DNA reads TGTGCCAGCATGATAAGAGATGAGCAGTTCTTC.

The sample holds one count of this clonotype. The rearrangement joins TRBV7-8 to TRBJ2-3; 12 bases line up with TRBD2. The CDR3 runs to 16 residues. V was clipped by 6 bases and J by 6 bases; unmatched bases: 10. From germline, CDR1 is SGHVS and CDR2 FQNEAQ. CDR3 sequence: CASSFRLAGESDTQYF. The CDR3 coding sequence is TGTGCCAGCAGTTTTAGACTAGCGGGAGAGTCCGATACGCAGTATTTT. Combining the CDR3 with reference TRBV7-8 and TRBJ2-3 gives the whole variable domain GAGVSQSPRYKVAKRGQDVALRCDPISGHVSLFWYQQALGQGPEFLTYFQNEAQLDKSGLPSDRFFAERPEGSVSTLKIQRTQQEDSAVYLCASSFRLAGESDTQYFGPGTRLTVL.

The V and J genes are TRBV6-5 and TRBJ2-7; 8 bases align to TRBD1. J gave up 2 bases and V 4 bases, and 4 bases lay outside the gene matches. This CDR3 is 14 amino acids long. Germline CDR1 and CDR2: MNHEY and SVGAGI. CDR3 residues: CASSWTGSPYEQYF. CDR3 bases: TGTGCCAGCAGTTGGACAGGGTCCCCCTACGAGCAGTACTTC.

The J gene is TRBJ1-1, the V gene TRBV24-1; no reliable D call. V shed 4 bases and J shed 1 base, with 3 bases lying between them. Germline values: CDR1 KGHDR, CDR2 SFDVKD. The CDR3 contains 12 residues. CDR3 in DNA: TGTGCCACCAGTGACCAGAACACTGAAGCTTTCTTT. Its translation is CATSDQNTEAFF.